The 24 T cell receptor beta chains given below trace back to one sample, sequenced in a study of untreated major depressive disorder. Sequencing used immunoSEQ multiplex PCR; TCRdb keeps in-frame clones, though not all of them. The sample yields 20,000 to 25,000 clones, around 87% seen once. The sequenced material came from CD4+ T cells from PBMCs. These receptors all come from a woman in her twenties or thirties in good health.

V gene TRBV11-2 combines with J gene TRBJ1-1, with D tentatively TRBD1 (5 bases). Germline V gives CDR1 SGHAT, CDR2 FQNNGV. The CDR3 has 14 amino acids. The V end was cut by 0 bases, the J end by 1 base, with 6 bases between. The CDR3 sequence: CASSLEQENTEAFF. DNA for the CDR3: TGTGCCAGCAGCTTAGAACAGGAGAACACTGAAGCTTTCTTT. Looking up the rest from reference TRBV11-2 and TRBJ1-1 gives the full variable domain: EAGVAQSPRYKIIEKRQSVAFWCNPISGHATLYWYQQILGQGPKLLIQFQNNGVVDDSQLPKDRFSAERLKGVDSTLKIQPAKLEDSAVYLCASSLEQENTEAFFGQGTRLTVV.

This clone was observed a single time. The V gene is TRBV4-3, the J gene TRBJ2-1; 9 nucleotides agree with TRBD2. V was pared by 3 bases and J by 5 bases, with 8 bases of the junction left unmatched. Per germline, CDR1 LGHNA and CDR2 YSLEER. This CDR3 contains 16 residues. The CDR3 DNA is TGCGCCAGCAGCCATGGGGCCAGCGGGGGGAACAATGAGCAGTTCTTC. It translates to CASSHGASGGNNEQFF.

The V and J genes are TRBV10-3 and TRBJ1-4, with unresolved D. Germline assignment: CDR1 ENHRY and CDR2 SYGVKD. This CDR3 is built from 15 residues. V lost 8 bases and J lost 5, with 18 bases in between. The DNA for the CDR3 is TGTGCCATCGGTTCGAGGGCTCACATCAATGAAAAACTGTTTTTT. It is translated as CAIGSRAHINEKLFF.

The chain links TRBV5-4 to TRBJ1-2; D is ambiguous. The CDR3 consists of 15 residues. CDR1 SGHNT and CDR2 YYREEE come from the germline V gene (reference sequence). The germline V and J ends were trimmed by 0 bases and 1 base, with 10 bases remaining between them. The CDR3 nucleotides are TGTGCCAGCAGCTTGGGGAACTCGATTAACTATGGCTACACCTTC. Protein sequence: CASSLGNSINYGYTF.

CDR3 sequence: CSVVVIAGSGETQYF. In DNA, the CDR3 is TGCAGCGTTGTGGTAATTGCAGGCTCGGGGGAGACCCAGTACTTC. The rearrangement joins TRBV29-1 to TRBJ2-5, with a possible D match to TRBD2 (5 bases). This CDR3 comprises 15 residues. V shed 4 bases and J shed 5 bases, with 20 bases lying between them. Germline V gene lookup returns CDR1 SQVTM and CDR2 ANQGSEA. Drawing the rest from reference TRBV29-1 and TRBJ2-5, the complete variable domain is SAVISQKPSRDICQRGTSLTIQCQVDSQVTMMFWYRQQPGQSLTLIATANQGSEATYESGFVIDKFPISRPNLTFSTLTVSNMSPEDSSIYLCSVVVIAGSGETQYFGPGTRLLVL.

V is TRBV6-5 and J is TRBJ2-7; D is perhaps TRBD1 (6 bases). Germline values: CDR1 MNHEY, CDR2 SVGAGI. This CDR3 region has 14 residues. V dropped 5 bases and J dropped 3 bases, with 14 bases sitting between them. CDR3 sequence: CASSPRNRVYEQYF. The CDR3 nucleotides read TGTGCCAGCAGTCCGCGAAACAGGGTCTACGAGCAGTACTTC.

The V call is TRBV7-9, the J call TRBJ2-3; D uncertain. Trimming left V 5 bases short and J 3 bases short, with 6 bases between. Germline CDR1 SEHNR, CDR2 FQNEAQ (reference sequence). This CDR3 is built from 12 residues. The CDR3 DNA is TGTGCCAGCAGCCCTAGAACAGATACGCAGTATTTT. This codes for CASSPRTDTQYF.

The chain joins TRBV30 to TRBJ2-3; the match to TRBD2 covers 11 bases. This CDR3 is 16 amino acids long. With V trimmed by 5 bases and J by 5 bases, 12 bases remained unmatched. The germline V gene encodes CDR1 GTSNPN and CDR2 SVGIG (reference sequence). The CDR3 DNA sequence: TGTGCCTGGTACGCCGGGACTAGCGGTTTAGGAGATACGCAGTATTTT. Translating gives CAWYAGTSGLGDTQYF.

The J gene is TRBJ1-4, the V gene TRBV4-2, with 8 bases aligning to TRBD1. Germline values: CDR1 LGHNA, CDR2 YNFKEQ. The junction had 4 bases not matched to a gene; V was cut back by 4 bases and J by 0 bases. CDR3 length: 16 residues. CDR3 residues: CASSRGDRTTNEKLFF. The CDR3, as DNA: TGTGCCAGCAGCCGAGGGGACAGGACAACTAATGAAAAACTGTTTTTT.

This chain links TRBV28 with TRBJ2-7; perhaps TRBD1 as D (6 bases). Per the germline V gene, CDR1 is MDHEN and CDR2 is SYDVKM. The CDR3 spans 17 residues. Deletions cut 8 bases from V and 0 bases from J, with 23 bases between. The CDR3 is CASLHRSGTTISYEQYF. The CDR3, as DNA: TGTGCCAGCCTTCACCGGTCAGGGACAACCATCTCCTACGAGCAGTACTTC.

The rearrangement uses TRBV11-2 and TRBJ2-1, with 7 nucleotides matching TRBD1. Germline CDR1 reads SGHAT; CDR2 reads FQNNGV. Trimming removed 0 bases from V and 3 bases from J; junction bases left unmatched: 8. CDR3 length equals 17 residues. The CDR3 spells CASSLESGTAIYNEQFF. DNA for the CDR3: TGTGCCAGCAGCTTAGAATCCGGGACAGCGATCTACAATGAGCAGTTCTTC.

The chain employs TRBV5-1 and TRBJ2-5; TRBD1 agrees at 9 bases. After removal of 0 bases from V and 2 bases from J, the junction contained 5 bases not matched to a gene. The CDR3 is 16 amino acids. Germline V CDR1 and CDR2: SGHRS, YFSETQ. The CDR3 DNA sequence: TGCGCCAGCAGCTTGGGGACAGGGGATACTCAAGAGACCCAGTACTTC. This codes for CASSLGTGDTQETQYF.

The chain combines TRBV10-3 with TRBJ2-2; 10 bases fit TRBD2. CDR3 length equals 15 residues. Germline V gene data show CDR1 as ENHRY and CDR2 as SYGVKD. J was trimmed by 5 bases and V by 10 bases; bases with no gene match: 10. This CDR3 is CATSGGARETGELFF. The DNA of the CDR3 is TGTGCCACCAGCGGGGGGGCAAGAGAAACCGGGGAGCTGTTTTTT.

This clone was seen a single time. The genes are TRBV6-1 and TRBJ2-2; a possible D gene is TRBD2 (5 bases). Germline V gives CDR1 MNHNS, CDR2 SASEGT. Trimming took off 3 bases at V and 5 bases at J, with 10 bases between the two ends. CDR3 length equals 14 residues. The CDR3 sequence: CASSDPLGTGELFF. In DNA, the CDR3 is TGTGCCAGCAGTGATCCACTAGGAACCGGGGAGCTGTTTTTT.

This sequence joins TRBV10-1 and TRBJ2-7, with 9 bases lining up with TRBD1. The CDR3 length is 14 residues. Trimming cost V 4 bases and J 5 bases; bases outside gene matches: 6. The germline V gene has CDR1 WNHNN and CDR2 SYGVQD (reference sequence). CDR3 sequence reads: CASSGGQGGDEQYF. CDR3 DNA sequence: TGCGCCAGCAGTGGGGGACAGGGCGGGGACGAGCAGTACTTC.

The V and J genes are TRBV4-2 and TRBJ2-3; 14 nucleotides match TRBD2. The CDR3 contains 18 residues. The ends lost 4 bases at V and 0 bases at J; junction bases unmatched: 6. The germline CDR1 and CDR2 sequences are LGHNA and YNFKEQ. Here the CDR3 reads CASSPGLAGGPSTDTQYF. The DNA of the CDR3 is TGTGCCAGCAGCCCTGGACTAGCGGGGGGACCTAGCACAGATACGCAGTATTTT.

The CDR3, as DNA: TGTGCCAGCTCGGAAGGGTTTTCCCGCTACGAGCAGTACTTC. The encoded protein is CASSEGFSRYEQYF. The rearrangement uses TRBV18 and TRBJ2-7; D remains ambiguous. Germline V gene lookup returns CDR1 KGHSH and CDR2 LQKENI. Trimming removed 6 bases at V and 3 bases at J, with 15 bases between. CDR3 length equals 14 residues.

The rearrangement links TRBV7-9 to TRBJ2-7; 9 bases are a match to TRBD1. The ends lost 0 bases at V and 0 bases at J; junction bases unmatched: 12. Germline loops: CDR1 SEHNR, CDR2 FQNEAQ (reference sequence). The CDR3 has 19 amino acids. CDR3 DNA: TGTGCCAGCAGCTTAGCCTCGGGACAGGGTACCCGCCTCTCCTACGAGCAGTACTTC. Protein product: CASSLASGQGTRLSYEQYF. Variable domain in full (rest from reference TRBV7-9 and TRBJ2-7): DTGVSQNPRHKITKRGQNVTFRCDPISEHNRLYWYRQTLGQGPEFLTYFQNEAQLEKSRLLSDRFSAERPKGSFSTLEIQRTEQGDSAMYLCASSLASGQGTRLSYEQYFGPGTRLTVT.

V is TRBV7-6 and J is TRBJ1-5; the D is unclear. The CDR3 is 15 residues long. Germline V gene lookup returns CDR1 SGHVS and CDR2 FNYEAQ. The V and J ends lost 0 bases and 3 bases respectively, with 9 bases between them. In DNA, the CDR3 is TGTGCCAGCAGCTTAGCATCGGGAGTCAATCAGCCCCAGCATTTT. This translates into CASSLASGVNQPQHF.

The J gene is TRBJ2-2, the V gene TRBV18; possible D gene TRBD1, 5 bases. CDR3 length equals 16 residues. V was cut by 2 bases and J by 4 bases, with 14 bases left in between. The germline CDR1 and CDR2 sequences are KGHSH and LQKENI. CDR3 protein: CASSPSRVGATGELFF. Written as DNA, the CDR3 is TGTGCCAGCTCACCATCCAGGGTTGGGGCCACCGGGGAGCTGTTTTTT.

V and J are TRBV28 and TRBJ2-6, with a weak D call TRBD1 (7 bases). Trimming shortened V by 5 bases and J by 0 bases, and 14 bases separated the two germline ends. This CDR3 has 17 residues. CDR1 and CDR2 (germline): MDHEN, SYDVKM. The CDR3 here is CASSLPGGGSGANVLTF. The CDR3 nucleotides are TGTGCCAGCAGTCTCCCAGGGGGAGGCTCTGGGGCCAACGTCCTGACTTTC. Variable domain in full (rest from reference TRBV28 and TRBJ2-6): DVKVTQSSRYLVKRTGEKVFLECVQDMDHENMFWYRQDPGLGLRLIYFSYDVKMKEKGDIPEGYSVSREKKERFSLILESASTNQTSMYLCASSLPGGGSGANVLTFGAGSRLTVL.

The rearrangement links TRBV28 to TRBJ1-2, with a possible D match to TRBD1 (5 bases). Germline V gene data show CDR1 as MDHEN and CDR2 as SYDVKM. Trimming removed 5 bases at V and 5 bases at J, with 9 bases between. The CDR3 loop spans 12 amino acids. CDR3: CASSTTVYGYTF. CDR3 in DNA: TGTGCCAGCAGTACGACAGTTTATGGCTACACCTTC.

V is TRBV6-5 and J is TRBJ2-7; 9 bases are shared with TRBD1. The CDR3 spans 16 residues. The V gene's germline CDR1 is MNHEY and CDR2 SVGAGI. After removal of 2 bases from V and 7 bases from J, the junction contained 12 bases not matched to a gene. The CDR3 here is CASSYDSSGQGKEQYF. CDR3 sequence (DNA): TGTGCCAGCAGTTACGACTCCTCGGGACAGGGTAAAGAGCAGTACTTC.

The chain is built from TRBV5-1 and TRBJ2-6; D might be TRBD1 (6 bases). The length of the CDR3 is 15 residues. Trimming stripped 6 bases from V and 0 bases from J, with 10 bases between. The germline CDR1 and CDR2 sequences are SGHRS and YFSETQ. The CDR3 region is CASTTDSSGANVLTF. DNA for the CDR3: TGCGCCAGCACCACGGACAGCTCTGGGGCCAACGTCCTGACTTTC.